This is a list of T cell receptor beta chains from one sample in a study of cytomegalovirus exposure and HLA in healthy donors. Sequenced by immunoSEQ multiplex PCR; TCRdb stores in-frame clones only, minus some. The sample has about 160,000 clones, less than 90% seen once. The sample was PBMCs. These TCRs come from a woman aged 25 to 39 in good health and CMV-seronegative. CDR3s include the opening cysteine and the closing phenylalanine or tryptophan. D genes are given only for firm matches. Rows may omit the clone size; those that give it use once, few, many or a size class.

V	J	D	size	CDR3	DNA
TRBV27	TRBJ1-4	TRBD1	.	CASSFIRGRKWEKLFF	TGTGCCAGCAGTTTCATAAGGGGGCGAAAGTGGGAAAAACTGTTTTTT
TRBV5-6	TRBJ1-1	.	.	CASSLAGRIAFF	TGTGCCAGCAGCTTGGCAGGGAGAATAGCTTTCTTT
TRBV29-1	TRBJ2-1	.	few	CSVEDKGTDEQFF	TGCAGCGTTGAAGATAAAGGAACAGATGAGCAGTTCTTC
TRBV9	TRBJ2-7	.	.	CASSSRDSISYEQYF	TGTGCCAGCAGCTCCCGGGACTCCATCTCCTACGAGCAGTACTTC
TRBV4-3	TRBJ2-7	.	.	CASSQGTGYEQYF	TGCGCCAGCAGCCAAGGAACTGGTTACGAGCAGTACTTC
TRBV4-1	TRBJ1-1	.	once	CASSQDKGTEAFF	TGCGCCAGCAGCCAAGATAAGGGGACTGAAGCTTTCTTT
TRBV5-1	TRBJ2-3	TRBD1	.	CASSLGAGGPDTQYF	TGCGCCAGCAGCTTAGGGGCAGGGGGCCCAGATACGCAGTATTTT
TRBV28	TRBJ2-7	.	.	CASSGRSVQSPYEQYF	TGTGCCAGCAGTGGCCGGTCCGTACAGTCCCCCTACGAGCAGTACTTC
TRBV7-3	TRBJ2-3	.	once	CASSQGASRAQGPDTQYF	TGTGCCAGCTCACAGGGTGCGAGTAGGGCCCAGGGCCCAGATACGCAGTATTTT
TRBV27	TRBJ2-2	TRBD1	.	CASSFKTGGTGELFF	TGTGCCAGCAGTTTCAAGACAGGGGGCACCGGGGAGCTGTTTTTT
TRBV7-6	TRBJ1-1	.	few	CASSLQRDGNTEAFF	TGTGCCAGCAGCTTACAGAGGGATGGGAACACTGAAGCTTTCTTT
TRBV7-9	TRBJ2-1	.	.	CASSLGLDEFF	TGTGCCAGCAGCTTAGGACTAGACGAGTTCTTC
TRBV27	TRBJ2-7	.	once	CASSLTGREQYF	TGTGCCAGCAGCCTAACAGGTCGCGAGCAGTACTTC
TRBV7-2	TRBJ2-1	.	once	CASSRPRGEQFF	TGTGCCAGCAGCCGTCCAAGGGGTGAGCAGTTCTTC
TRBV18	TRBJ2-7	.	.	CASSPPYVFEQYF	TGTGCCAGCTCACCACCCTACGTGTTTGAGCAGTACTTC
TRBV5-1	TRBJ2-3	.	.	CASSPLGPEEQYF	TGCGCCAGCAGCCCCTTGGGACCCGAGGAGCAGTATTTT
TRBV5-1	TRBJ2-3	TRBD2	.	CASSLGLAGADTQYF	TGCGCCAGCAGCTTGGGGCTAGCGGGAGCAGATACGCAGTATTTT
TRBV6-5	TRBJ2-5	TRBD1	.	CASRFTGVETQYF	TGTGCCAGCAGATTCACAGGGGTTGAGACCCAGTACTTC
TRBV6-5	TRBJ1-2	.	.	CASSYSGDGYTF	TGTGCCAGCAGTTACTCTGGAGATGGCTACACCTTC
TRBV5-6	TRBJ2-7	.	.	CASSFRGDRMYEQYF	TGTGCCAGCAGCTTTCGGGGAGACAGGATGTACGAGCAGTACTTC
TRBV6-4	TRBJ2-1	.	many	CASSDSPSGEQFF	TGTGCCAGCAGTGACTCCCCCAGCGGTGAGCAGTTCTTC
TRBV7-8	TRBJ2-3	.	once	CASSLLQVTDTQYF	TGTGCCAGCAGCTTACTACAGGTCACAGATACGCAGTATTTT
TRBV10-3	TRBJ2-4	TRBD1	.	CAIGGTGKNIQYF	TGTGCCATTGGCGGGACAGGGAAAAACATTCAGTACTTC
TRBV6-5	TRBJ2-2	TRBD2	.	CASSYHSGGGGGELFF	TGTGCCAGCAGTTACCACTCGGGGGGTGGAGGCGGGGAGCTGTTTTTT
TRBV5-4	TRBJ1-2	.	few	CASSLLTAYGYTF	TGTGCCAGCAGCTTGCTTACAGCTTATGGCTACACCTTC
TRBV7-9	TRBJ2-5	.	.	CASSLAGETLQETQYF	TGTGCCAGCAGCTTAGCCGGAGAGACCCTCCAAGAGACCCAGTACTTC
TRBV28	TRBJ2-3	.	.	CASSLTPYATQYF	TGTGCCAGCAGTTTAACCCCCTACGCAACGCAGTATTTT